The rows below give T cell receptor beta chains drawn from one sample of a study of T cell repertoires in cytomegalovirus infection. TCRdb re-called the reads with MiXCR, one entry per CDR3 protein. The table includes some 300,000 distinct CDR3 sequences, roughly 15% detected once. The sample taken for sequencing was PBMCs. The receptors originated from a human donor in good health (CMV status not recorded). Some clones in this sample may be carry-over from other donors' samples. The CDR3 runs from the conserved cysteine through the conserved F or W. The D gene is left open where the match is weak. The size entry is marked missing in some rows and otherwise reads once, few, many or a size class.

d_call	v_call	j_call	clone_size	cdr3_aa	cdr3_nt
TRBD2	TRBV7-3	TRBJ2-1	few	CASSSGASGRRNEQFF	TGTGCCAGCAGCTCGGGGGCTAGCGGGAGGCGCAATGAGCAGTTCTTC
TRBD1	TRBV18	TRBJ2-7	many	CASSPSGTGTYEQYF	TGTGCCAGCTCACCATCCGGGACAGGGACCTACGAGCAGTACTTC
TRBD2	TRBV7-9	TRBJ2-3	few	CASSLVLAADTDTQYF	TGTGCCAGCAGCTTAGTTCTAGCGGCAGACACAGATACGCAGTATTTT
-	TRBV7-2	TRBJ1-2	-	CASSLASSPPGNGYTF	TGTGCCAGCAGCTTAGCGTCTTCCCCCCCCGGGAATGGCTACACCTTC
-	TRBV5-5	TRBJ1-1	few	CASSLYRANTEAFF	TGTGCCAGCAGCTTGTACAGGGCGAACACTGAAGCTTTCTTT
-	TRBV19	TRBJ1-1	many	CASNSAGMNTEAFF	TGTGCCAGTAACTCCGCGGGAATGAACACTGAAGCTTTCTTT
-	TRBV7-2	TRBJ1-1	many	CASSPRGGRGTEAFF	TGTGCCAGCAGCCCCCGCGGCGGGAGGGGGACTGAAGCTTTCTTT
-	TRBV6-4	TRBJ2-2	few	CASSDGGQNTGELFF	TGTGCCAGCAGTGACGGAGGACAGAACACCGGGGAGCTGTTTTTT
-	TRBV7-9	TRBJ1-2	few	CASSEGPDGYTF	TGTGCCAGCAGCGAAGGACCTGATGGCTACACCTTC
TRBD1	TRBV7-6	TRBJ2-3	-	CASTAPDRPGDTQYF	TGTGCCAGCACCGCCCCGGACAGGCCGGGAGATACGCAGTATTTT
-	TRBV10-3	TRBJ1-6	-	CAISEGSSPLHF	TGTGCCATCAGTGAGGGGTCTTCACCCCTCCACTTT
-	TRBV4-1	TRBJ1-6	few	CASSQFPPETANNSPLHF	TGCGCCAGCAGCCAATTTCCCCCTGAGACAGCTAATAATTCACCCCTCCACTTT
-	TRBV7-9	TRBJ2-4	many	CASTTGNIQYF	TGTGCCAGCACTACGGGAAACATTCAGTACTTC
-	TRBV28	TRBJ2-7	many	CASSLGWGEFYEQYF	TGTGCCAGCAGTTTGGGCTGGGGGGAGTTCTACGAGCAGTACTTC
-	TRBV7-2	TRBJ2-7	many	CASRRLQGGSSEQYF	TGTGCCAGCAGACGCCTCCAGGGAGGTAGCTCCGAGCAGTACTTC
-	TRBV20-1	TRBJ1-1	-	CSARGNLAEAFF	TGCAGTGCTAGGGGTAATCTTGCTGAAGCTTTCTTT
TRBD1	TRBV7-9	TRBJ1-5	many	CASSPTDRGMQPQHF	TGTGCCAGCAGCCCCACGGACAGGGGAATGCAGCCCCAGCATTTT